This TCR beta chain comes out of a study of T cells in Graves' hyperthyroidism and ophthalmopathy. As for the study in general: The authors collected peripheral blood at initial diagnosis, before any treatment.

Many counts were recorded for this clonotype. Its antigen is currently unknown. This CDR3 is 17 amino acids long. Germline CDR1 reads LGHDT; CDR2 reads YNNKEL (reference sequence). V was pared by 0 bases and J by 6 bases, with 19 bases between. Amplified regions were TCR beta CDR3 sequences from RNA transcripts. When the TCR CDR3 underwent first-round RT-PCR, the HTBI primer set was used. MiXCR was run by TCRdb on the multiplex PCR reads, yielding one entry per CDR3 protein. Of hundreds of thousands of distinct CDR3 sequences detected, approximately 14% appear once; the ten largest clones hold just under 8%. Patients were aged 18 to 65, had disease duration under 2 months, and had newly diagnosed hyperthyroidism. Whole-study results and caveats: The model predicted ophthalmopathy a median approximately 6 months before onset.

The sample comprised blood. The sequence was obtained from a woman under 30 with Graves' hyperthyroidism. The gene calls are TRBV3-1 and TRBJ2-3; the D is unclear. CDR3 DNA: TGTGCCAGCAGCCAAGAGGTCGGGTCCATGGGTGTGGATACGCAGTATTTT. Its protein is CASSQEVGSMGVDTQYF.